The 6 T cell receptor beta chains listed next were all sequenced from one sample in a study of Ad26.COV2.S vaccination and SARS-CoV-2 variants (dated by TCRdb to the early 2020s). To prepare the library, the immunoSEQ multiplex PCR assay was applied. TCRdb's version of the immuneACCESS table is confined to in-frame rearrangements and falls short of the full clone set. An unresolved V gene accounts for under half of the shortfall where checked; the remainder is of unknown origin. In this sample the table shows around 340,000 clones, 88% of which occur a single time. Around 6.4% of the sample rests with the top ten. The treatment or condition label here, explained by the study, means: some 19 received Ad26.COV2.S at low or high dose, single or two shots; 5 received placebo; per-sample allocation not given. For vaccine and placebo recipients, repertoires were sequenced using samples collected on day 63 after the first injection.

Sequencing was performed on peripheral blood, taken in a trial of Ad26.COV2.S vaccine versus placebo. Receptor source: a person between 18 and 59 years old who received the Ad26.COV2.S COVID-19 vaccine or a placebo.

This rearrangement joins TRBV9 to TRBJ1-5; no reliable D call. The V end was cut by 8 bases, the J end by 0 bases, with 12 bases between. The germline CDR1 and CDR2 sequences are SGDLS and YYNGEE. The CDR3 consists of 14 residues. The CDR3 region has the DNA TGTGCCAGTTCCGTTGGGGATAGCAATCAGCCCCAGCATTTT. Translation: CASSVGDSNQPQHF.

The rearrangement uses TRBV27 and TRBJ1-4; perhaps TRBD1 as D (6 bases). The germline CDR1 and CDR2 sequences are MNHEY and SMNVEV (reference sequence). This CDR3 has 14 residues. Trimming removed 2 bases from V and 4 bases from J, with 8 bases in between. The CDR3 loop is CASSLRDNNEKLFF. As DNA, the CDR3 is TGTGCCAGCAGTTTACGGGACAATAATGAAAAACTGTTTTTT.

The CDR3 sequence is CASSSLQQPVSGNTIYF. DNA for the CDR3: TGTGCCAGCAGCTCACTACAGCAACCCGTCTCTGGAAACACCATATATTTT. The chain recombines TRBV3-1 (or the pseudogene TRBV3-2) with TRBJ1-3; D gene ambiguous. The CDR3 contains 17 residues. Germline V gene sequence: CDR1 LGHDT, CDR2 YNNKEL (reference sequence). Trimming took 5 bases from V and 0 from J, leaving 17 bases between them.

This chain connects TRBV24-1 to TRBJ1-1; 8 nucleotides line up with TRBD1. This CDR3 is 13 amino acids long. Germline CDR1 is KGHDR and CDR2 is SFDVKD. Trimming removed 8 bases from V and 0 bases from J; junction bases left unmatched: 1. The CDR3 loop reads CATKDRVNTEAFF. CDR3 bases: TGTGCCACCAAGGACAGGGTGAACACTGAAGCTTTCTTT.

The chain combines TRBV27 with TRBJ2-1; TRBD2 matches 12 bases. The CDR3 sequence is 17 residues long. V shed 5 bases, J shed 8 bases, and the junction held 13 bases outside the gene matches. Germline lookup yields CDR1 MNHEY and CDR2 SMNVEV (reference sequence). CDR3 region: CASSPEFGLAGFDEQFF. The CDR3 region has the DNA TGTGCCAGCAGTCCAGAGTTCGGACTAGCGGGATTTGATGAGCAGTTCTTC.

J is TRBJ2-2 and V is TRBV18; D ambiguous. CDR1 and CDR2 (germline): KGHSH, LQKENI. CDR3 size: 14 residues. The ends were cut back, 4 bases at V and 1 base at J, with 7 bases in the middle. In DNA form, the CDR3 reads TGTGCCAGCTCACGTGGTGTGAACACCGGGGAGCTGTTTTTT. Translated: CASSRGVNTGELFF.